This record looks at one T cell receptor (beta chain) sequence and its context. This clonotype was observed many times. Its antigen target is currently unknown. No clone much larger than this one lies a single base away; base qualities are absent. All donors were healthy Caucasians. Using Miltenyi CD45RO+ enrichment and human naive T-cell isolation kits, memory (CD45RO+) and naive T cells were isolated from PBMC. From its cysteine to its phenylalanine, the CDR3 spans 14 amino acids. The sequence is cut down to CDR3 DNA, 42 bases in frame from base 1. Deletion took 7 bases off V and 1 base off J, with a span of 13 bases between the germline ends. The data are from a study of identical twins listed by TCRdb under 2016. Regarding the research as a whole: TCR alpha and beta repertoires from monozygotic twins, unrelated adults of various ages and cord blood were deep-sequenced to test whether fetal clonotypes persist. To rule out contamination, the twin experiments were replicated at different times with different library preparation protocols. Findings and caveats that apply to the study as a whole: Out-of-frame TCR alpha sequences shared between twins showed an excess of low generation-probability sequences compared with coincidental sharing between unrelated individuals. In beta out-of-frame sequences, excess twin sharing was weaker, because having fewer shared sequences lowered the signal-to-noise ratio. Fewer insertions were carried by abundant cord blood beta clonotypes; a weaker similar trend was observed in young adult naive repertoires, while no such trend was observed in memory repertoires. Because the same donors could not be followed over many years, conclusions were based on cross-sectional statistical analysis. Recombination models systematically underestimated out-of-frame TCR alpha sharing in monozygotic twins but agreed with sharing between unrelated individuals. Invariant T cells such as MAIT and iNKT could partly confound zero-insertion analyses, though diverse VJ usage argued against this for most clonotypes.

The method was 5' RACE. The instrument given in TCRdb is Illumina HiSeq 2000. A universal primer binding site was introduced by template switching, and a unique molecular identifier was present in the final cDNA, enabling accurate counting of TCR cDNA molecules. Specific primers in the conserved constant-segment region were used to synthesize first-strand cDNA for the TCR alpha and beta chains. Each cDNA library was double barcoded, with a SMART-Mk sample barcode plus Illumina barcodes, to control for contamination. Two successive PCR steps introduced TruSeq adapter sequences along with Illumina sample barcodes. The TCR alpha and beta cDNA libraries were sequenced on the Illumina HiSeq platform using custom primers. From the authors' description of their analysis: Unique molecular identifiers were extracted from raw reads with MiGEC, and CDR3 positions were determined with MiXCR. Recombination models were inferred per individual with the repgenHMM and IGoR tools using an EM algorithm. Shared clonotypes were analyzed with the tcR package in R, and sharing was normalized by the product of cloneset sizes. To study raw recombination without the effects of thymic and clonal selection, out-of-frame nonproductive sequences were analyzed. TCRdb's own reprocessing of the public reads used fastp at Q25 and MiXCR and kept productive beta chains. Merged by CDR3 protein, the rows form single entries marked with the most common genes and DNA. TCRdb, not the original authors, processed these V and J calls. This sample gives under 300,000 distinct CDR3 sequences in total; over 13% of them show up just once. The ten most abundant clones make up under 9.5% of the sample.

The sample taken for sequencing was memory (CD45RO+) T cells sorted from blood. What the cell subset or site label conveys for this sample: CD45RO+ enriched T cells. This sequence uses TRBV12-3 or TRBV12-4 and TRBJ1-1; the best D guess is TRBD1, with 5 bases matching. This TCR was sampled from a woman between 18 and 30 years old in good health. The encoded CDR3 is CASTRRGENTEAFF. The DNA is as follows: TGTGCCAGCACTAGACGGGGGGAGAACACTGAAGCTTTCTTT.